This TCR beta chain was recovered during a study of T cells in localized non-small cell lung cancer. Overall study findings and caveats: A single tumor region was sequenced, leaving heterogeneity possible. Tumor trailed uninvolved adjacent lung in T cell clonality, which peaked there. For the top 100 tumor clones, a median about 50 also appeared in adjacent lung. A higher density of T cells in blood coincided with extended overall survival.

For this clone: Its matching antigen is unknown.

Sequencing was performed with immunoSEQ multiplex PCR; in TCRdb, only in-frame clones are kept and a portion is missing. The sample records roughly 38,000 clones, around nine tenths being singletons. The CDR3 totals 14 residues. Trimming took off 6 bases at V and 1 base at J, with 11 bases between the two ends. CDR1 and CDR2 from the germline V gene are MNHEY and SVGAGI. This specimen consisted of peripheral blood, obtained before any cancer treatment. The V gene is TRBV6-5, the J gene TRBJ2-3; tentative D call: TRBD2 (5 bases). The origin of this receptor is a female donor over 55 with stage I squamous cell lung carcinoma. This CDR3 reads CASRRELGTDTQYF. CDR3 DNA sequence: TGTGCCAGCAGACGGGAATTGGGCACAGATACGCAGTATTTT.